This TCR beta chain was sequenced for a study of liver allograft versus peripheral blood T cells. For the study at large: Hepatic allograft T cell receptor repertoires were evaluated relative to those present in recipients' peripheral blood.

V was trimmed by 2 bases and J by 4 bases, leaving 21 bases between them. Per germline, CDR1 KGHSH and CDR2 LQKENI. CDR3 size: 18 residues. This clonotype has at least ten counts. TCRdb fed the reads into MiXCR, producing one record per CDR3 protein. Of approximately 7,000 distinct CDR3 sequences in the sample, approximately 16% were seen once. The sequence was obtained from a human patient who had a liver transplant. The graft donor may account for some of the T cells. The chain couples TRBV18 to TRBJ2-4; weak D call: TRBD2 (7 bases). The CDR3 bases are TGTGCCAGCTCACCAAGGACAGTAGGAGGGGGGGTTAAAAACATTCAGTACTTC. It encodes CASSPRTVGGGVKNIQYF.